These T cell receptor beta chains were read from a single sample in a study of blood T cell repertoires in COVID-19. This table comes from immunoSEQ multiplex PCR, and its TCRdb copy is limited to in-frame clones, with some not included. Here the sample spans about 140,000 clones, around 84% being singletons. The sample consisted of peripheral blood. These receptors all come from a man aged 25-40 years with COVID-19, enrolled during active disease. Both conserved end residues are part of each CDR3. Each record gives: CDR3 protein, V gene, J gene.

CASSSESTSGLEYF	TRBV28	TRBJ2-7
CASSEPGQETQYF	TRBV5-1	TRBJ2-5
CASSWDFHGDSPLHF	TRBV7-2	TRBJ1-6
CASSPGGRLEAQYF	TRBV2	TRBJ2-5
CASSFGRRVSATSEQYF	TRBV28	TRBJ2-7
CASSLESNYEQYF	TRBV12-3/TRBV12-4	TRBJ2-7
CASSGDQGAPYNEQFF	TRBV2	TRBJ2-1
CASSVGHGAPNEKLFF	TRBV9	TRBJ1-4
CAWSVHGRANYGYTF	TRBV30	TRBJ1-2
CASMTPGGRGEQFF	TRBV19	TRBJ2-1
CASRDGTASNQPQHF	TRBV6-5	TRBJ1-5
CASSPVRGGEQFF	TRBV18	TRBJ2-1
CASSPGTSGMSDTQYF	TRBV11-2	TRBJ2-3
CASSLPGLAGIETQYF	TRBV5-4	TRBJ2-5
CASSELAGLSSYNEQFF	TRBV2	TRBJ2-1